This paragraph reports one TCR beta chain. The record originates from a study of cytomegalovirus exposure and HLA in healthy donors. CDR1 and CDR2 (germline): GTSNPN, SVGIG (reference sequence). V was clipped by 0 bases and J by 6 bases, with 6 bases between them. This CDR3 has 12 residues. TCRdb's copy holds only in-frame clones and misses some; the assay was immunoSEQ multiplex PCR. The sample includes a few hundred thousand clones, just over 85% of them seen just once. The sample consisted of PBMCs. V usage is TRBV30 and J usage is TRBJ2-4; possibly TRBD1 for D (6 bases). The receptor was derived from a young woman in good health and CMV-seronegative. The chain's CDR3 is CAWSVQGNIQYF. CDR3 sequence (DNA): TGTGCCTGGAGTGTACAGGGAAACATTCAGTACTTC. The complete variable domain, with remaining parts taken from reference TRBV30 and TRBJ2-4, reads SQTIHQWPATLVQPVGSPLSLECTVEGTSNPNLYWYRQAAGRGLQLLFYSVGIGQISSEVPQNLSASRPQDRQFILSSKKLLLSDSGFYLCAWSVQGNIQYFGAGTRLSVL.